A single sample is the source of the 27 T cell receptor beta chains below, sequenced in a study of siplizumab effects on memory and regulatory T cells. Assay: immunoSEQ multiplex PCR; the TCRdb copy retains only in-frame clones and omits some. The table shows 110,000 or so clones, with roughly 91% occurring only once. Sequencing used CD4+ T cells sorted from blood. All receptors derive from a human donor in good health.

The chain employs TRBV2 and TRBJ1-5; D call uncertain. Germline lookup yields CDR1 SNHLY and CDR2 FYNNEI. Trimming pared 6 bases from V and 1 base from J, leaving 19 bases between. The length of the CDR3 is 17 residues. Here the CDR3 reads CASRGPLGGISNQPQHF. The CDR3 region has the DNA TGTGCCAGCAGGGGTCCGTTAGGAGGGATCAGCAATCAGCCCCAGCATTTT.

The genes are TRBV7-8 and TRBJ1-1; TRBD1 is a possible D gene (6 bases). This CDR3 spans 15 amino acids. The germline gives CDR1 SGHVS, CDR2 FQNEAQ. The V gene lost 2 bases and the J gene lost 4 bases, with 14 bases spanning the gap. CDR3 DNA sequence: TGTGCCAGCAGCTTATCCGCGGGGGCGGGCACTGAAGCTTTCTTT. Translation: CASSLSAGAGTEAFF.

For the CDR3, the DNA is TGTGCCAGCAGCTTCTCCCCGGGCGGCACAGATACGCAGTATTTT. Its protein product is CASSFSPGGTDTQYF. The gene calls are TRBV7-2 and TRBJ2-3; D is unresolved. V shed 3 bases and J shed 1 base, with 11 bases lying between them. The germline V gene has CDR1 SGHTA and CDR2 FQGNSA. The CDR3 sequence is 15 residues long.

J is TRBJ2-7 and V is TRBV11-2; 7 positions agree with TRBD2. This CDR3 has 16 amino acids. Per the germline V gene, CDR1 is SGHAT and CDR2 is FQNNGV. V was clipped by 5 bases and J by 4 bases; unmatched bases: 14. The CDR3 DNA sequence: TGTGCCAGCAGCATTACTAGCGCGAGATACCATTACGAGCAGTACTTC. It yields the protein CASSITSARYHYEQYF.

This chain uses TRBV2 with TRBJ2-5; 11 bases are a match to TRBD2. CDR1 is SNHLY, CDR2 FYNNEI, per germline. With 4 bases clipped from V and 4 bases from J, the junction kept 2 bases outside the gene matches. The CDR3 totals 14 residues. CDR3 DNA: TGTGCCAGCAGTGGTAGCGGGGGGGCAGAGACCCAGTACTTC. Encoded protein: CASSGSGGAETQYF.

The chain carries TRBV30 and TRBJ2-5; D may match TRBD1 or TRBD2 (5 bases each). The germline V and J ends were trimmed by 2 bases and 5 bases, with 15 bases remaining between them. Germline CDR1 GTSNPN, CDR2 SVGIG (reference sequence). CDR3 size: 14 residues. The CDR3, as DNA: TGTGCCTGGAGTCTCCCCCTTTGGGGGGAGACCCAGTACTTC. It translates to CAWSLPLWGETQYF. Combining the CDR3 with reference TRBV30 and TRBJ2-5 gives the whole variable domain SQTIHQWPATLVQPVGSPLSLECTVEGTSNPNLYWYRQAAGRGLQLLFYSVGIGQISSEVPQNLSASRPQDRQFILSSKKLLLSDSGFYLCAWSLPLWGETQYFGPGTRLLVL.

The chain is built from TRBV27 and TRBJ1-5; D not resolved. Germline V gives CDR1 MNHEY, CDR2 SMNVEV (reference sequence). V gave up 3 bases and J gave up 4 bases, with 7 bases separating them. The CDR3 extends over 13 amino acids. The CDR3 DNA is TGTGCCAGCAGTTTTGGCGTGAATCAGCCCCAGCATTTT. Translating gives CASSFGVNQPQHF.

V gene TRBV7-6 combines with J gene TRBJ2-7; 11 bases align to TRBD1. The CDR3 length is 14 residues. From germline, CDR1 is SGHVS and CDR2 FNYEAQ. Trimming cost V 5 bases and J 4 bases; bases outside gene matches: 4. This CDR3 reads CASSPGTGGYEQYF. Written as DNA, the CDR3 is TGTGCCAGCAGCCCGGGGACAGGGGGATACGAGCAGTACTTC.

J is TRBJ2-1 and V is TRBV7-2, with 13 nucleotides matching TRBD2. CDR1 and CDR2 (germline): SGHTA, FQGNSA. The J segment lost 3 bases and the V segment lost 5 bases, leaving 7 bases of the junction unmatched. The CDR3 loop spans 17 amino acids. CDR3 region: CASSQGLAGRSYNEQFF. DNA of the CDR3: TGTGCCAGCAGCCAGGGACTAGCGGGGAGGAGCTACAATGAGCAGTTCTTC.

The chain employs TRBV10-3 and TRBJ2-7; the D is unclear. Between the trimmed V and J ends, which lost 4 bases and 2 bases, there was a span of 3 bases. CDR1 is ENHRY and CDR2 is SYGVKD in the germline V gene. The CDR3 extends over 11 amino acids. This CDR3 reads CAISGTYEQYF. In DNA, the CDR3 is TGTGCCATCAGTGGGACCTACGAGCAGTACTTC.

Only one count was recorded for this clone. For the CDR3, the DNA is TGCAGCGTTATGCGGGCTCAAGAGACCCAGTACTTC. It translates to CSVMRAQETQYF. The V gene is TRBV29-1, the J gene TRBJ2-5; a weak D match, TRBD2 (5 bases). CDR1 and CDR2 from the germline V gene are SQVTM and ANQGSEA. The CDR3 contains 12 residues. The germline V and J ends were trimmed by 5 bases and 2 bases, with 9 bases remaining between them.

The chain employs TRBV7-8 and TRBJ1-2, with D possibly TRBD1 on 5 matching bases. Germline V lookup: CDR1 SGHVS, CDR2 FQNEAQ. The CDR3 extends over 14 amino acids. The V gene lost 3 bases and the J gene lost 0 bases, with 8 bases spanning the gap. The CDR3 nucleotides read TGTGCCAGCAGCTTGGGGCGGGCTAACTATGGCTACACCTTC. It is translated as CASSLGRANYGYTF.

The chain employs TRBV7-2 and TRBJ2-5; 8 bases map to TRBD2. CDR1 and CDR2 (germline): SGHTA, FQGNSA. CDR3 size: 16 residues. The J segment lost 5 bases and the V segment lost 1 base, leaving 9 bases of the junction unmatched. Here the CDR3 reads CASSLDSGRARETQYF. CDR3 sequence (DNA): TGTGCCAGCAGCTTAGACTCCGGGAGGGCCCGGGAGACCCAGTACTTC.

The chain joins TRBV5-1 to TRBJ2-7, with D uncertain. In germline, CDR1 is SGHRS, CDR2 YFSETQ. Trimming cost V 3 bases and J 2 bases, with 18 bases left between them. CDR3 length equals 16 residues. The CDR3 DNA sequence: TGCGCCAGCAGCTCACTTTCACGCCCCCGAGCCTACGAGCAGTACTTC. Amino acid sequence: CASSSLSRPRAYEQYF.

The chain employs TRBV4-2 and TRBJ2-3; 9 positions agree with TRBD2. This CDR3 has 17 residues. J gave up 3 bases and V 1 base, and 8 bases lay outside the gene matches. Germline loops: CDR1 LGHNA, CDR2 YNFKEQ. In DNA form, the CDR3 reads TGTGCCAGCAGCCAAGGGTCGCTAGCGGGATGGACAGATACGCAGTATTTT. Protein sequence: CASSQGSLAGWTDTQYF.

The chain joins TRBV6-6 to TRBJ2-6; 10 nucleotides match TRBD1. The CDR3 runs to 16 residues. Trimming removed 6 bases from V and 0 bases from J; junction bases left unmatched: 2. CDR1 MNHNY and CDR2 SVGAGI come from the germline V gene (reference sequence). CDR3 sequence: CASSDRGLSGANVLTF. CDR3 sequence (DNA): TGTGCCAGCAGCGACAGGGGGCTCTCTGGGGCCAACGTCCTGACTTTC.

The rearrangement uses TRBV2 and TRBJ2-2; D is ambiguous. V lost 1 base to trimming and J lost 6 bases, with 6 bases between them. From germline, CDR1 is SNHLY and CDR2 FYNNEI. The CDR3 loop spans 13 amino acids. This CDR3 reads CASSEGQPGELFF. For the CDR3, the DNA is TGTGCCAGCAGTGAAGGTCAGCCCGGGGAGCTGTTTTTT. Full variable domain (rest looked up from reference TRBV2 and TRBJ2-2): EPEVTQTPSHQVTQMGQEVILRCVPISNHLYFYWYRQILGQKVEFLVSFYNNEISEKSEIFDDQFSVERPDGSNFTLKIRSTKLEDSAMYFCASSEGQPGELFFGEGSRLTVL.

CDR3 nucleotides: TGCGCCAGCAGCACACGACAGGGAGGGACCTACGAGCAGTACTTC. Translated: CASSTRQGGTYEQYF. V gene TRBV4-3 combines with J gene TRBJ2-7; the D call may be TRBD1 or TRBD2 (7 bases each). Looked up from germline, CDR1 is LGHNA and CDR2 is YSLEER. Trimming stripped 5 bases from V and 2 bases from J, with 16 bases between. CDR3 length equals 15 residues.

The chain employs TRBV19 and TRBJ2-3, with D uncertain. CDR1 and CDR2 from the germline V gene are LNHDA and SQIVND (reference sequence). The CDR3 runs 14 residues. Trimming stripped 7 bases from V and 3 bases from J, with 14 bases between. The CDR3 DNA reads as TGTGCCAGTATGGGCGGCCTCCGAACAGATACGCAGTATTTT. This codes for CASMGGLRTDTQYF.

The chain recombines TRBV7-8 with TRBJ2-3; D possibly corresponds to TRBD1 (6 bases). The length of the CDR3 is 15 residues. Between the trimmed V and J ends, which lost 3 bases and 2 bases, there was a span of 12 bases. Germline CDR1 SGHVS, CDR2 FQNEAQ. Here the CDR3 reads CASSFIAGDTDTQYF. The CDR3 DNA sequence: TGTGCCAGCAGCTTTATAGCAGGGGACACAGATACGCAGTATTTT. Combining the CDR3 with reference TRBV7-8 and TRBJ2-3 gives the whole variable domain GAGVSQSPRYKVAKRGQDVALRCDPISGHVSLFWYQQALGQGPEFLTYFQNEAQLDKSGLPSDRFFAERPEGSVSTLKIQRTQQEDSAVYLCASSFIAGDTDTQYFGPGTRLTVL.

This chain links TRBV6-5 with TRBJ2-3, with 7 bases fitting TRBD2. This CDR3 spans 16 amino acids. Losses at the gene ends were 2 bases for V and 2 bases for J; bases not matched to a gene: 7. Germline V CDR1 and CDR2: MNHEY, SVGAGI. DNA for the CDR3: TGTGCCAGCAGTTACGGGGACTACCCTTCCACAGATACGCAGTATTTT. This codes for CASSYGDYPSTDTQYF.

The chain couples TRBV4-1 to TRBJ1-2; D unclear. V lost 2 bases and J 4 bases, leaving 14 bases between the germline ends. Germline values: CDR1 MGHRA, CDR2 YSYEKL. The CDR3 contains 15 residues. CDR3 protein: CASSQTPGQAYGYTF. Here the CDR3 DNA reads TGCGCCAGCAGCCAAACCCCCGGGCAGGCCTATGGCTACACCTTC.

CDR3 region: CASSPQGRAAGANVLTF. In DNA, the CDR3 is TGTGCCAGCAGCCCCCAAGGCAGGGCGGCCGGGGCCAACGTCCTGACTTTC. The chain is built from TRBV9 and TRBJ2-6; D possibly corresponds to TRBD1 (5 bases). The CDR3 has 17 amino acids. Germline V gives CDR1 SGDLS, CDR2 YYNGEE. The V end was cut by 4 bases, the J end by 4 bases, with 18 bases between.

The chain has TRBV5-1 and TRBJ1-2, with 9 bases aligning to TRBD1. There are 15 residues in the CDR3. Germline-derived CDR1 and CDR2 are SGHRS and YFSETQ. With V trimmed by 7 bases and J by 2 bases, 9 bases remained unmatched. CDR3 coding DNA: TGCGCCAGCGGAACCCCGGGACAGGGAAACTATGGCTACACCTTC. Its protein product is CASGTPGQGNYGYTF.

This clone was detected once. The gene calls are TRBV30 and TRBJ2-7; TRBD2 agrees at 10 bases. CDR1 is GTSNPN, CDR2 SVGIG, per germline (reference sequence). V shed 1 base, J shed 6 bases, and the junction held 9 bases outside the gene matches. The CDR3 spans 15 residues. This CDR3 is CAWSALAGALGEQYF. CDR3 nucleotides: TGTGCCTGGAGTGCGCTAGCGGGAGCTTTGGGCGAGCAGTACTTC.

The chain recombines TRBV27 with TRBJ2-5; D is ambiguous. The germline CDR1 and CDR2 sequences are MNHEY and SMNVEV (reference sequence). This CDR3 is 13 amino acids long. V gave up 5 bases and J gave up 2 bases, with 9 bases separating them. In DNA, the CDR3 is TGTGCCAGCAGTCCCACTTGGCAAGAGACCCAGTACTTC. It is translated as CASSPTWQETQYF.

The CDR3 sequence: CASSLVSGRGAYEQYF. The CDR3 bases are TGTGCCAGCAGCTTAGTGTCAGGGAGGGGGGCCTACGAGCAGTACTTC. This rearrangement joins TRBV7-6 to TRBJ2-7; tentative D call: TRBD2 (7 bases). CDR1 and CDR2 from the germline V gene are SGHVS and FNYEAQ. The CDR3 consists of 16 residues. Deletions cut 1 base from V and 2 bases from J, with 15 bases between.